What follows is one T cell receptor beta chain and its context. Its antigen remains unknown. The sample is drawn from a study of chemoradiotherapy in HPV16-positive cancers. Study overall: Two HPV16-positive patients' cells yielded candidate HPV-specific clones and common motifs. Study-level results: The functional HPV-specific definition rests on just a couple of HPV16-positive patients. During treatment, candidate HPV-specific clones and E7-related motifs expanded in tumor.

The CDR3 runs 14 residues. Trimming took off 6 bases at V and 4 bases at J, with 15 bases between the two ends. Germline V gene lookup returns CDR1 SGHTA and CDR2 FQGNSA. Over chemoradiotherapy, repertoires were sampled more than once. The repertoire was sequenced with immunoSEQ multiplex PCR; TCRdb's copy has only in-frame clones and lacks some. The table shows 13,000 or so clones, with over 75% occurring only once. The chain links TRBV7-2 to TRBJ1-2; TRBD1 is a possible D gene (5 bases). The sample in question was blood, obtained from a patient who underwent chemoradiotherapy. This TCR was sampled from a human donor with HPV-associated anogenital cancer. CDR3 loop: CASRTGRISYGYTF. Written as DNA, the CDR3 is TGTGCCAGCAGAACGGGACGTATCAGCTATGGCTACACCTTC.